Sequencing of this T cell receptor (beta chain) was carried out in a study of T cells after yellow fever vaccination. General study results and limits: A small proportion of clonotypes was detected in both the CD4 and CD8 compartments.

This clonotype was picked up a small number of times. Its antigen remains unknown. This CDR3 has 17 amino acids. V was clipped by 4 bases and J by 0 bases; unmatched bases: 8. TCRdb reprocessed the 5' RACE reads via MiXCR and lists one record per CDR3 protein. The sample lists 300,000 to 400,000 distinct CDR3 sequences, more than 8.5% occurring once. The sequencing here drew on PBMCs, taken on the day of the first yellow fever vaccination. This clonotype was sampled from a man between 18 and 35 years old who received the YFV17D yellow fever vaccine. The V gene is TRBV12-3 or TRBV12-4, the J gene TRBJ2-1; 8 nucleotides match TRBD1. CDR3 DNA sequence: TGTGCCAGCAGTTGGGGGGACAGGTCGAGCTCCTACAATGAGCAGTTCTTC. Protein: CASSWGDRSSSYNEQFF.